This T cell receptor beta chain was sequenced in a study of Graves' ophthalmopathy and Graves' hyperthyroidism. Study conclusions and caveats: In blood, most expanded thyroid clonotypes above 0.001 frequency were also detected. The model predicted ophthalmopathy progression with over 60% sensitivity and around 72% specificity.

Presentation of ophthalmopathy in the donors involved moderate-to-severe activity, CAS ≥3, NOSPECS ≥4 and a duration under 3 months. Clinicians made diagnoses from clinical symptoms, serum thyroxine, TRAb, thyroid ultrasound and orbital computed tomography. Points on this clonotype: Its matching antigen is unknown.

The authors amplified TCR beta CDR3 regions, and they did so from RNA transcripts for repertoire sequencing. After a first-round RT-PCR with HTBI primers, a second-round multiplex PCR was run. TCRdb ran MiXCR on the multiplex PCR reads and lists one entry per CDR3 protein. The data show more than 550,000 distinct CDR3 sequences, about 38% seen once. The CDR3 runs to 12 residues. Germline CDR1 reads KGHDR; CDR2 reads SFDVKD. Source material: peripheral blood. The chain employs TRBV24-1 and TRBJ2-5, with TRBD2 as a possible D gene (5 bases). With the DNA end fitting TRBJ2-1 better, the J assignment may be wrong. This clonotype was sampled from an adult man with Graves' ophthalmopathy. CDR3 nucleotide sequence: TGTGCCACCAGTGTTACCCCGGGAAAGCAGTTCTTC. As protein: CATSVTPGKQFF.